This TCR beta chain is drawn from a study of CD8+ T cells in alopecia areata. Overall study findings and caveats: Scalp clonality decreased significantly with tofacitinib, and so did expanded CD8+ clones among the top 100. With patients, TCR sharing proved less clear than in mice, a difference possibly related to HLA. Tissue-resident alphabeta T cells belonging to normal skin likewise get sequenced within scalp specimens.

As the sequencing template, cDNA was produced by extracting RNA and reverse transcribing it. The method was immunoSEQ multiplex PCR; TCRdb's version includes in-frame clones alone and lacks a portion of them. The sample carries more than 150,000 clones, about 51% recorded once. The V and J ends lost 5 bases and 11 bases respectively, with 18 bases between them. The CDR3 runs to 14 residues. Noted treatment: oral pan-JAK inhibitor, 5-10 mg twice daily. For this clone: Its target is not known.

This rearrangement joins TRBV23-1 to TRBJ1-4; D is possibly TRBD1 (5 bases). TRBV23-1 is designated an ORF whose function remains uncertain. The sample was CD8+ T cells sorted from blood, taken at week 52, from a patient treated with tofacitinib. The receptor was derived from a human donor with alopecia areata. The CDR3 nucleotides read TGCGCCAGCAGTAAGAGGAGGGGAGTACAGAAACTGTTTTTT. As protein: CASSKRRGVQKLFF.